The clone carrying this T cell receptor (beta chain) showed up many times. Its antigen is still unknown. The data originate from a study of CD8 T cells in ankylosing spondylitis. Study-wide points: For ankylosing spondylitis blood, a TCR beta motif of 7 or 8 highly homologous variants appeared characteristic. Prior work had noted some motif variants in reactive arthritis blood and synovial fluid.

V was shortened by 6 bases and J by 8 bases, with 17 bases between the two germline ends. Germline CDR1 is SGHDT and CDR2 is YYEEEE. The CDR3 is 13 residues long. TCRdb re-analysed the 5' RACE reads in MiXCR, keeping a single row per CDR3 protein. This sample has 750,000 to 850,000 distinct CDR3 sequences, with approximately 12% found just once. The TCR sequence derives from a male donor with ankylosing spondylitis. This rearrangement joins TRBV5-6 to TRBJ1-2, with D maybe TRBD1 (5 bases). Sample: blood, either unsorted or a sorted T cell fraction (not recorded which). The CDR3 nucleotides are TGTGCCAGCATGGGCGGGGGTGTGAAAGGCTACACCTTC. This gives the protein CASMGGGVKGYTF.